This is a list of T cell receptor beta chains from one sample in a study of cytomegalovirus exposure and HLA in healthy donors. The repertoire was sequenced with immunoSEQ multiplex PCR; TCRdb's copy has only in-frame clones and lacks some. This sample has around 100,000 clones, with about 64% found just once. Sequences were obtained from PBMCs. The receptors come from a man aged 18 to 30 in good health and CMV-seropositive. CDR3s include the opening cysteine and the closing phenylalanine or tryptophan. The order of the fields is V gene, clone size, J gene, D gene, CDR3 DNA, CDR3 protein. D genes are given only for firm matches. The size field is filled for only some rows; it gives once, few, many or a size class.

v_call: TRBV6-5; clone_size: NA; j_call: TRBJ1-1; d_call: TRBD1; cdr3_nt: TGTGCCAGCAGTGAAACAGGGGCATTAACTGAAGCTTTCTTT; cdr3_aa: CASSETGALTEAFF
v_call: TRBV7-9; clone_size: few; j_call: TRBJ2-3; d_call: TRBD2; cdr3_nt: TGTGCCAGCAGCTTACTAGCGGGGGTCATACCTAGCACAGATACGCAGTATTTT; cdr3_aa: CASSLLAGVIPSTDTQYF
v_call: TRBV5-4; clone_size: NA; j_call: TRBJ2-5; d_call: TRBD1; cdr3_nt: TGTGCCAGCAGTTTCGGACAGGGTGGCGAGACCCAGTACTTC; cdr3_aa: CASSFGQGGETQYF
v_call: TRBV10-2; clone_size: NA; j_call: TRBJ2-1; d_call: TRBD2; cdr3_nt: TGCGCCAGCAGCGCGGGGGGGCAGTCCTACAATGAGCAGTTCTTC; cdr3_aa: CASSAGGQSYNEQFF
v_call: TRBV5-6; clone_size: NA; j_call: TRBJ2-1; d_call: NA; cdr3_nt: TGTGCCAGCAGCCCCATCGACTTACAGGGAACCTATGAGCAGTTCTTC; cdr3_aa: CASSPIDLQGTYEQFF
v_call: TRBV5-1; clone_size: NA; j_call: TRBJ1-1; d_call: TRBD1; cdr3_nt: TGCGCCGGCAGAGCGGACAGGTCTCCGAACACTGAAGCTTTCTTT; cdr3_aa: CAGRADRSPNTEAFF
v_call: TRBV19; clone_size: few; j_call: TRBJ2-6; d_call: NA; cdr3_nt: TGTGCCAGTAGTATCCTAGGGAGTGGGGCCAACGTCCTGACTTTC; cdr3_aa: CASSILGSGANVLTF
v_call: TRBV5-5; clone_size: few; j_call: TRBJ2-3; d_call: NA; cdr3_nt: TGTGCCAGCAGCCCGATAAGCGCGGGGGCCACAGATACGCAGTATTTT; cdr3_aa: CASSPISAGATDTQYF
v_call: TRBV15; clone_size: NA; j_call: TRBJ2-7; d_call: TRBD1; cdr3_nt: TGTGCCACCAGCAGAGACGCCGGGACAGGGGACTACGAGCAGTACTTC; cdr3_aa: CATSRDAGTGDYEQYF
v_call: TRBV6-1; clone_size: few; j_call: TRBJ1-2; d_call: NA; cdr3_nt: TGTGCCAGCAGTGCAAGAGGGGGGGGCCCGAACTATGGCTACACCTTC; cdr3_aa: CASSARGGGPNYGYTF
v_call: TRBV7-6; clone_size: NA; j_call: TRBJ2-1; d_call: TRBD2; cdr3_nt: TGTGCCAGCAGCTTAGGACTAGCGGGGGTTAATGAGCAGTTCTTC; cdr3_aa: CASSLGLAGVNEQFF
v_call: TRBV27; clone_size: few; j_call: TRBJ1-5; d_call: TRBD1; cdr3_nt: TGTGCCAGCAGCCCGAAATCGGGACAGGGGGTCCTCGGCCCCCAGCATTTT; cdr3_aa: CASSPKSGQGVLGPQHF
v_call: TRBV28; clone_size: NA; j_call: TRBJ2-1; d_call: NA; cdr3_nt: TGTGCCAGCAGTTCCAGACCGACTAGCTACAATGAGCAGTTCTTC; cdr3_aa: CASSSRPTSYNEQFF
v_call: TRBV19; clone_size: NA; j_call: TRBJ1-5; d_call: TRBD1; cdr3_nt: TGTGCCAGTAGTCTTAGACAGGGCCTTCAGCCCCAGCATTTT; cdr3_aa: CASSLRQGLQPQHF
v_call: TRBV6-5; clone_size: NA; j_call: TRBJ2-3; d_call: TRBD2; cdr3_nt: TGTGCCAGCAGTTACCCAGGGGAGCGGGGGTTGGGTACGCAGTATTTT; cdr3_aa: CASSYPGERGLGTQYF
v_call: TRBV6-4; clone_size: NA; j_call: TRBJ2-7; d_call: TRBD1; cdr3_nt: TGTGCCAGCAGTGGACAGGGGTCCGCCTACGAGCAGTACTTC; cdr3_aa: CASSGQGSAYEQYF
v_call: TRBV7-2; clone_size: NA; j_call: TRBJ1-2; d_call: NA; cdr3_nt: TGTGCCAGCAGCTTAGGGAGGACGACCTATGGCTACACCTTC; cdr3_aa: CASSLGRTTYGYTF
v_call: TRBV9; clone_size: NA; j_call: TRBJ1-1; d_call: NA; cdr3_nt: TGTGCCAGCAGCGTAGGGCACCGACTCACTGAAGCTTTCTTT; cdr3_aa: CASSVGHRLTEAFF
v_call: TRBV9; clone_size: NA; j_call: TRBJ1-2; d_call: NA; cdr3_nt: TGTGCCAGCAGCGTAGTAGGGGGGGGCTATGGCTACACCTTC; cdr3_aa: CASSVVGGGYGYTF
v_call: TRBV7-2; clone_size: few; j_call: TRBJ1-1; d_call: NA; cdr3_nt: TGTGCCAGCAGCTTAGTGCGGCAACGGAACACTGAAGCTTTCTTT; cdr3_aa: CASSLVRQRNTEAFF
v_call: TRBV6-1; clone_size: once; j_call: TRBJ2-1; d_call: TRBD2; cdr3_nt: TGTGCCAGCAGTGAGGGAACGGGGGGGCGAAGCGATGAGCAGTTCTTC; cdr3_aa: CASSEGTGGRSDEQFF
v_call: TRBV7-6; clone_size: NA; j_call: TRBJ2-1; d_call: TRBD1; cdr3_nt: TGTGCCAGCAGCTCATGGACAGGGGAGGGTGAGCAGTTCTTC; cdr3_aa: CASSSWTGEGEQFF
v_call: TRBV18; clone_size: NA; j_call: TRBJ1-2; d_call: TRBD1; cdr3_nt: TGTGCCAGCTCACGACAGGGGTGGAGAGGCTACACCTTC; cdr3_aa: CASSRQGWRGYTF
v_call: TRBV5-6; clone_size: NA; j_call: TRBJ1-2; d_call: TRBD1; cdr3_nt: TGTGCCAGCAGCCCATTACAGGGGGCAAGTGGCTACACCTTC; cdr3_aa: CASSPLQGASGYTF
v_call: TRBV4-1; clone_size: NA; j_call: TRBJ2-3; d_call: TRBD2; cdr3_nt: TGCGCCAGCAGCCAAGCTGGTAGCGGGGGGTTCACAGATACGCAGTATTTT; cdr3_aa: CASSQAGSGGFTDTQYF
v_call: TRBV5-1; clone_size: NA; j_call: TRBJ2-5; d_call: NA; cdr3_nt: TGCGCCAGCAGCTTGGGGATCGGCGGTGGGGAGACCCAGTACTTC; cdr3_aa: CASSLGIGGGETQYF
v_call: TRBV29-1; clone_size: NA; j_call: TRBJ1-2; d_call: NA; cdr3_nt: TGCAGCGTTGAAGACCTTGGCAGCGTTCAACTCTATGGCTACACCTTC; cdr3_aa: CSVEDLGSVQLYGYTF
v_call: TRBV28; clone_size: NA; j_call: TRBJ1-1; d_call: TRBD1; cdr3_nt: TGTGCCAGCAGGACAGGGGGGGACACTGAAGCTTTCTTT; cdr3_aa: CASRTGGDTEAFF
v_call: TRBV21-1; clone_size: NA; j_call: TRBJ2-5; d_call: NA; cdr3_nt: TGTGCCAGCAGCAACTCCAGGGGCCTAGCCTTGAGATCGGAGACCCAGTACTTC; cdr3_aa: CASSNSRGLALRSETQYF
v_call: TRBV7-6; clone_size: NA; j_call: TRBJ1-4; d_call: NA; cdr3_nt: TGTGCCAGCAGTCGCCCGGGGGGGCGTTATAATGAAAAACTGTTTTTT; cdr3_aa: CASSRPGGRYNEKLFF
v_call: TRBV6-5; clone_size: NA; j_call: TRBJ2-7; d_call: NA; cdr3_nt: TGTGCCAGCAGTCCAGGGGACCCCAGCTCCTACGAGCAGTACTTC; cdr3_aa: CASSPGDPSSYEQYF
v_call: TRBV19; clone_size: NA; j_call: TRBJ2-6; d_call: NA; cdr3_nt: TGTGCCAGTAGCAGGGGACGGACCTCTGGGGCCAACGTCCTGACTTTC; cdr3_aa: CASSRGRTSGANVLTF